The 6 T cell receptor beta chains below all came from one sample that was sequenced in a study of shared clonotypes between healthy human individuals. The assay was immunoSEQ multiplex PCR, and TCRdb's table has in-frame clones only and misses some. The sample has 550,000 to 750,000 clones; just over 90% are singletons. CD8 cells classed as naive were CD45RO-negative and positively selected for CCR7, excluding terminally differentiated effector memory CD45RA+ cells. The specimen sequenced was naive CD8+ T cells sorted from blood. The origin of the receptors is a man younger than 40 in good health.

This clone has only a few counts. The J gene is TRBJ2-5, the V gene TRBV7-9, with TRBD1 matching 9 bases. The J segment lost 5 bases and the V segment lost 4 bases, leaving 8 bases of the junction unmatched. The length of the CDR3 is 15 residues. Germline loops: CDR1 SEHNR, CDR2 FQNEAQ (reference sequence). CDR3 coding DNA: TGTGCCAGCAGCTATAGCCGGACAGGGGAGGAGACCCAGTACTTC. Encoded protein: CASSYSRTGEETQYF.

The chain's CDR3 is CSVEGLASTNEQFF. For the CDR3, the DNA is TGCAGCGTTGAGGGCCTAGCGAGCACCAATGAGCAGTTCTTC. The V and J genes are TRBV29-1 and TRBJ2-1, with D possibly being TRBD2 (6 bases). From germline, CDR1 is SQVTM and CDR2 ANQGSEA. Trimming removed 3 bases at V and 6 bases at J, with 15 bases between. The CDR3 runs to 14 residues.

This sequence joins TRBV6-5 and TRBJ1-1, with a tentative D call TRBD1 (5 bases). Germline V gene data show CDR1 as MNHEY and CDR2 as SVGAGI. V was cut by 0 bases and J by 10 bases, with 12 bases left in between. This CDR3 has 13 amino acids. The CDR3 reads CASSYSGAMAAFF. CDR3 bases: TGTGCCAGCAGTTACTCTGGGGCCATGGCAGCTTTCTTT.

This clone turned up a few times. The V gene is TRBV7-8, the J gene TRBJ1-2; no definite D call. Looked up from germline, CDR1 is SGHVS and CDR2 is FQNEAQ. V gave up 5 bases and J gave up 3 bases, with 16 bases separating them. The CDR3 is 15 residues long. The CDR3 reads CASSIHLSPDYGYTF. The CDR3 DNA follows: TGTGCCAGCAGCATCCACTTAAGTCCGGACTATGGCTACACCTTC.

The sample holds one count of this clone. The chain couples TRBV5-4 to TRBJ2-1, with 11 bases fitting TRBD1. The CDR3 runs to 16 residues. Germline CDR1 and CDR2: SGHNT and YYREEE (reference sequence). The junction had 10 bases not matched to a gene; V was cut back by 4 bases and J by 7 bases. This CDR3 is CASSPRPGQGGNEQFF. The DNA of the CDR3 is TGTGCCAGCAGCCCGCGCCCGGGACAGGGGGGAAATGAGCAGTTCTTC.

The chain joins TRBV5-1 to TRBJ2-7; TRBD1 matches 10 bases. J gave up 0 bases and V 6 bases, and 12 bases lay outside the gene matches. The CDR3 runs to 17 residues. Germline loops: CDR1 SGHRS, CDR2 YFSETQ. CDR3 nucleotide sequence: TGCGCCAGCAACCCGGGACAGGGGACCTCCAGCTCCTACGAGCAGTACTTC. The encoded protein is CASNPGQGTSSSYEQYF.